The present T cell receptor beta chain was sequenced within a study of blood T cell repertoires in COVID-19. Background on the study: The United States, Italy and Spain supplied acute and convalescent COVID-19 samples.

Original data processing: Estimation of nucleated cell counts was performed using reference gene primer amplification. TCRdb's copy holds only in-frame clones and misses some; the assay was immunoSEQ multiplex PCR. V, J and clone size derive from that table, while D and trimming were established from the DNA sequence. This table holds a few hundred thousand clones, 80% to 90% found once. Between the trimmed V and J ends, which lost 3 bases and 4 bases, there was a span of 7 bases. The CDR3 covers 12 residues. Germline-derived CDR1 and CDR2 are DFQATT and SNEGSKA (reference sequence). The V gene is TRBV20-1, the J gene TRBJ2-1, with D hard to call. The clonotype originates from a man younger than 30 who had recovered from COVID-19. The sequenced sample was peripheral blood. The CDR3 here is CSASGLYNEQFF. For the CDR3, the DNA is TGCAGTGCTAGTGGTCTTTACAATGAGCAGTTCTTC.